This T cell receptor beta chain was profiled in a study of CD8 T cells in ankylosing spondylitis. Study-wide results and limits: A TCR beta motif made of fewer than 10 highly homologous variants seemed typical of ankylosing spondylitis blood.

CDR3 length: 15 amino acids. The ends were cut back, 3 bases at V and 1 base at J, with 11 bases in the middle. Germline CDR1 is KGHDR and CDR2 is SFDVKD. TCRdb ran MiXCR on the 5' RACE reads and lists one entry per CDR3 protein. This table has about 540,000 distinct CDR3 sequences, approximately 12% appearing once. Points on this clonotype: The antigen remains unidentified.

The rearrangement joins TRBV24-1 to TRBJ2-5, with D uncertain. This clonotype originated in a male donor with ankylosing spondylitis. Sample: blood, either unsorted or a sorted T cell fraction (not recorded which). The CDR3 sequence: CATSDPRGAQETQYF. CDR3 DNA: TGTGCCACCAGTGATCCCCGCGGAGCCCAAGAGACCCAGTACTTC.